These 28 T cell receptor beta chains came from one sample sequenced in a study of beta chain features in type 1 diabetes. Study findings and constraints: People with Type 1 diabetes carried modestly yet significantly shorter TCRB CDR3s in all four CD4+ subsets.

Reverse transcription of all isolated RNA meant that expressed TCRB transcripts were sequenced. The protocol was immunoSEQ multiplex PCR, while the TCRdb copy is restricted to in-frame clones and leaves out a portion. The sample includes about 280,000 clones, roughly 15% of them seen just once. Their cognate antigens are unknown. Sequencing was performed on naive CD4+ T cells from blood. These receptors were collected from a man aged 18 to 30 with type 1 diabetes.

CDR3 residues: CASSLTVNQPQHF. CDR3 DNA: TGTGCCAGCTCGTTGACAGTGAATCAGCCCCAGCATTTT. The chain links TRBV27 to TRBJ1-5, with D possibly being TRBD1 (5 bases). The CDR3 loop spans 13 amino acids. Germline V gene lookup returns CDR1 MNHEY and CDR2 SMNVEV (reference sequence). The V end lost 8 bases, the J end lost 4 bases, and 12 bases lay between the germline ends.

This clone was seen only a few times. The chain is built from TRBV18 and TRBJ2-1; 10 nucleotides align to TRBD1. The CDR3 extends over 15 amino acids. In germline, CDR1 is KGHSH, CDR2 LQKENI. The V segment lost 2 bases and the J segment 6 bases; nucleotides outside the gene matches: 4. The CDR3 DNA reads as TGTGCCAGCTCACCAAGGGGACAGGGGACCAATGAGCAGTTCTTC. Its protein product is CASSPRGQGTNEQFF.

On this clone itself: Different DNA sequences within this sample yield the same CDR3. The gene calls are TRBV30 and TRBJ2-7, with D perhaps TRBD2 (5 bases). Germline V gene data show CDR1 as GTSNPN and CDR2 as SVGIG (reference sequence). The germline V and J ends were trimmed by 0 bases and 3 bases, with 6 bases remaining between them. This CDR3 spans 12 amino acids. The CDR3 DNA reads as TGTGCCTGGAGTGTTCGGGGCTACGAGCAGTACTTC. Amino acids: CAWSVRGYEQYF. Looking up the rest from reference TRBV30 and TRBJ2-7 gives the full variable domain: SQTIHQWPATLVQPVGSPLSLECTVEGTSNPNLYWYRQAAGRGLQLLFYSVGIGQISSEVPQNLSASRPQDRQFILSSKKLLLSDSGFYLCAWSVRGYEQYFGPGTRLTVT.

This clone was seen more than once but under ten times. The genes are TRBV9 and TRBJ2-7, with 8 nucleotides matching TRBD1. The CDR3 extends over 14 amino acids. From germline, CDR1 is SGDLS and CDR2 YYNGEE. Losses at the gene ends were 3 bases for V and 6 bases for J; bases not matched to a gene: 8. CDR3 residues: CASSAETGVSEQYF. CDR3 sequence (DNA): TGTGCCAGCAGCGCAGAGACAGGGGTTTCCGAGCAGTACTTC. Variable domain in full (rest from reference TRBV9 and TRBJ2-7): DSGVTQTPKHLITATGQRVTLRCSPRSGDLSVYWYQQSLDQGLQFLIQYYNGEERAKGNILERFSAQQFPDLHSELNLSSLELGDSALYFCASSAETGVSEQYFGPGTRLTVT.

This clone was counted a few times. This chain links TRBV5-1 with TRBJ1-2; 7 bases are shared with TRBD1. Per the germline V gene, CDR1 is SGHRS and CDR2 is YFSETQ. CDR3 length: 15 residues. Germline trimming cut 3 bases from V and 8 bases from J; bases unmatched to any gene: 13. The CDR3 DNA follows: TGCGCCAGCAGCTACTACAGGACAGGCTCGGAGGGCTACACCTTC. Residues: CASSYYRTGSEGYTF.

The sample holds a few counts of this clone. V usage is TRBV27 and J usage is TRBJ2-5; D gene uncertain. CDR3 length: 13 amino acids. Germline assignment: CDR1 MNHEY and CDR2 SMNVEV (reference sequence). Trimming stripped 7 bases from V and 2 bases from J, with 11 bases between. CDR3 region: CASIAAGQETQYF. The CDR3, as DNA: TGTGCCAGCATTGCTGCAGGACAAGAGACCCAGTACTTC.

This clone has more than one count but fewer than ten. The chain carries TRBV7-9 and TRBJ1-2; D is possibly TRBD1 (5 bases). V was clipped by 3 bases and J by 6 bases, with 14 bases between them. Germline V gene lookup returns CDR1 SEHNR and CDR2 FQNEAQ (reference sequence). This CDR3 contains 14 residues. The chain's CDR3 is CASSFLQVTDGYTF. In DNA form, the CDR3 reads TGTGCCAGCAGCTTTTTACAGGTTACCGATGGCTACACCTTC. Full variable domain (outside the CDR3, taken from reference TRBV7-9 and TRBJ1-2): DTGVSQNPRHKITKRGQNVTFRCDPISEHNRLYWYRQTLGQGPEFLTYFQNEAQLEKSRLLSDRFSAERPKGSFSTLEIQRTEQGDSAMYLCASSFLQVTDGYTFGSGTRLTVV.

This clone was observed a handful of times. V and J are TRBV15 and TRBJ1-2, with TRBD1 as a possible D gene (6 bases). Germline CDR1 LNHNV, CDR2 YYDKDF (reference sequence). Trimming shortened V by 0 bases and J by 3 bases, and 14 bases separated the two germline ends. This CDR3 has 16 residues. This CDR3 reads CATSRETGVADYGYTF. DNA for the CDR3: TGTGCCACCAGCAGAGAGACAGGTGTAGCAGACTATGGCTACACCTTC.

This clone was recorded a few times. The chain couples TRBV6-5 to TRBJ2-7; D gene unclear. The CDR3 totals 14 residues. Trimming pared 8 bases from V and 2 bases from J, leaving 16 bases between. The germline CDR1 and CDR2 sequences are MNHEY and SVGAGI. The CDR3 nucleotides read TGTGCCAGCGCCCCCAGAGGCGGCCCCTACGAGCAGTACTTC. It translates to CASAPRGGPYEQYF.

The V call is TRBV4-3, the J call TRBJ1-5; no reliable D call. The germline V gene encodes CDR1 LGHNA and CDR2 YSLEER. The CDR3 spans 15 residues. V was cut by 2 bases and J by 0 bases, with 8 bases left in between. Written as DNA, the CDR3 is TGCGCCAGCAGCCAAACAACCTTTAGCAATCAGCCCCAGCATTTT. The encoded protein is CASSQTTFSNQPQHF.

The chain has TRBV7-2 and TRBJ1-5; 7 bases agree with TRBD1. The J segment lost 8 bases and the V segment lost 5 bases, leaving 6 bases of the junction unmatched. The CDR3 extends over 13 amino acids. CDR1 and CDR2 from the germline V gene are SGHTA and FQGNSA. The CDR3 nucleotides are TGTGCCAGCAGCCGGGACAGCCTCGAGCCCCAGCATTTT. The encoded protein is CASSRDSLEPQHF. Using reference TRBV7-2 and TRBJ1-5 for the parts outside the CDR3, the full variable domain is GAGVSQSPSNKVTEKGKDVELRCDPISGHTALYWYRQSLGQGLEFLIYFQGNSAPDKSGLPSDRFSAERTGGSVSTLTIQRTQQEDSAVYLCASSRDSLEPQHFGDGTRLSIL.

The chain has TRBV28 and TRBJ2-2, with a weak D call TRBD1 (6 bases). Germline assignment: CDR1 MDHEN and CDR2 SYDVKM. The ends were cut back, 6 bases at V and 2 bases at J, with 13 bases in the middle. The CDR3 spans 15 residues. CDR3 nucleotides: TGTGCCAGCAGCGAATCGGGACATAACACCGGGGAGCTGTTTTTT. Translating it yields CASSESGHNTGELFF.

This rearrangement joins TRBV30 to TRBJ1-1; possible D gene TRBD1, 5 bases. V was trimmed by 2 bases and J by 1 base, leaving 23 bases between them. Germline V gene lookup returns CDR1 GTSNPN and CDR2 SVGIG (reference sequence). This CDR3 comprises 18 residues. The chain's CDR3 is CAWSQLLPSGMGNTEAFF. The CDR3 coding sequence is TGTGCCTGGAGTCAGCTGCTACCGTCAGGGATGGGGAACACTGAAGCTTTCTTT.

The rearrangement links TRBV30 to TRBJ2-3; 12 nucleotides match TRBD1. The CDR3 is 17 residues long. Per germline, CDR1 GTSNPN and CDR2 SVGIG (reference sequence). J gave up 0 bases and V 5 bases, and 9 bases lay outside the gene matches. This CDR3 is CAWGTGGLGYSTDTQYF. The CDR3 DNA sequence: TGTGCCTGGGGGACAGGGGGCCTCGGGTACAGCACAGATACGCAGTATTTT.

This clone was seen more than once but under ten times. This chain uses TRBV5-1 with TRBJ1-1, with a weak D call TRBD1 (6 bases). The V gene lost 7 bases and the J gene lost 5 bases, with 18 bases spanning the gap. The CDR3 extends over 14 amino acids. Germline V gene data show CDR1 as SGHRS and CDR2 as YFSETQ. CDR3 DNA sequence: TGCGCCAGCGCAAAAAGACAGGATTGGACTGAAGCTTTCTTT. Encoded protein: CASAKRQDWTEAFF.

Only a few counts were recorded for this clone. V gene TRBV4-3 combines with J gene TRBJ2-2, with a possible D match to TRBD1 (5 bases). V shed 2 bases and J shed 6 bases, with 10 bases lying between them. The CDR3 is made up of 14 amino acids. CDR1 LGHNA and CDR2 YSLEER come from the germline V gene. CDR3 residues: CASSQLRASGELFF. The CDR3 DNA reads as TGCGCCAGCAGCCAACTCAGGGCATCCGGGGAGCTGTTTTTT.

This clone was observed a handful of times. J is TRBJ1-1 and V is TRBV7-7, with unresolved D. Trimming cost V 5 bases and J 1 base, with 11 bases left between them. The V gene's germline CDR1 is SSHAT and CDR2 FNYEAQ (reference sequence). The CDR3 is 14 residues long. DNA of the CDR3: TGTGCCAGCAGCCCCGTACAGTCGAACACTGAAGCTTTCTTT. Its protein is CASSPVQSNTEAFF.

The J gene is TRBJ2-1, the V gene TRBV14; 9 nucleotides align to TRBD2. This CDR3 region has 18 residues. The germline V gene encodes CDR1 SGHDN and CDR2 FVKESK. The V and J ends lost 4 bases and 0 bases, in that order; junction bases with no gene match: 10. The CDR3 loop is CASSPRVSGGNSYNEQFF. Written as DNA, the CDR3 is TGTGCCAGCAGCCCCCGGGTTAGCGGGGGCAACTCCTACAATGAGCAGTTCTTC.

This clone has just a few counts. This chain links TRBV30 with TRBJ1-4, with TRBD1 matching 8 bases. The CDR3 totals 14 residues. Per germline, CDR1 GTSNPN and CDR2 SVGIG (reference sequence). Trimming removed 3 bases from V and 8 bases from J; junction bases left unmatched: 8. This chain's CDR3 is CAWSADRVGEKLFF. In DNA form, the CDR3 reads TGTGCCTGGAGCGCGGACAGGGTGGGCGAAAAACTGTTTTTT.

This clone came up once. V gene TRBV5-6 combines with J gene TRBJ1-1; no reliable D call. Germline V gene data show CDR1 as SGHDT and CDR2 as YYEEEE. V dropped 4 bases and J dropped 6 bases, with 10 bases sitting between them. This CDR3 is built from 12 residues. This CDR3 is CASSGSSPEAFF. The CDR3 nucleotides are TGTGCCAGCAGCGGGAGTTCACCTGAAGCTTTCTTT.

The chain couples TRBV10-3 to TRBJ1-1; TRBD1 is a possible D gene (5 bases). The CDR3 length is 14 residues. The germline gives CDR1 ENHRY, CDR2 SYGVKD. V shed 4 bases and J shed 0 bases, with 9 bases lying between them. CDR3 nucleotide sequence: TGTGCCATCAGTGGACAGCTCATGAACACTGAAGCTTTCTTT. Translation gives CAISGQLMNTEAFF.

The chain joins TRBV18 to TRBJ2-3, with D possibly TRBD2 on 6 matching bases. The V end was cut by 4 bases, the J end by 2 bases, with 13 bases between. From germline, CDR1 is KGHSH and CDR2 LQKENI. The CDR3 contains 15 residues. CDR3 loop: CASSLRAGFTDTQYF. The DNA for the CDR3 is TGTGCCAGCTCACTTCGGGCGGGGTTCACAGATACGCAGTATTTT.

V gene TRBV28 combines with J gene TRBJ1-2; D is unclear. V lost 2 bases and J lost 7, with 11 bases in between. Germline CDR1 is MDHEN and CDR2 is SYDVKM. The CDR3 consists of 13 residues. The CDR3 here is CASSLPYTSGYTF. The CDR3 coding sequence is TGTGCCAGCAGTTTACCGTACACCTCTGGCTACACCTTC.

The chain carries TRBV10-3 and TRBJ1-1; 9 positions match TRBD1. The CDR3 sequence is 13 residues long. V gave up 7 bases and J gave up 5 bases; unmatched junction bases: 5. Germline V lookup: CDR1 ENHRY, CDR2 SYGVKD. CDR3: CAITETGGTEAFF. The CDR3 nucleotides read TGTGCCATCACCGAGACAGGGGGGACTGAAGCTTTCTTT.

This clone has only a few counts. The chain couples TRBV11-2 to TRBJ1-2; tentative D call: TRBD1 (6 bases). This CDR3 comprises 16 residues. Between the trimmed V and J ends, which lost 5 bases and 4 bases, there was a span of 20 bases. The V gene's germline CDR1 is SGHAT and CDR2 FQNNGV. The CDR3 protein is CASSLAVGGRSYGYTF. The CDR3 nucleotides are TGTGCCAGCAGCCTAGCTGTCGGGGGGCGCAGCTATGGCTACACCTTC.

The chain couples TRBV30 to TRBJ1-2; maybe TRBD1 (5 bases). The CDR3 spans 13 residues. Germline lookup yields CDR1 GTSNPN and CDR2 SVGIG (reference sequence). Trimming stripped 1 base from V and 4 bases from J, with 10 bases between. CDR3 bases: TGTGCCTGGAGTGGAGCCAGGGTCTATGGCTACACCTTC. It codes for CAWSGARVYGYTF.

V usage is TRBV29-1 and J usage is TRBJ2-1, with D maybe TRBD2 (5 bases). The germline V gene has CDR1 SQVTM and CDR2 ANQGSEA. Trimming removed 4 bases at V and 7 bases at J, with 14 bases between. This CDR3 is built from 13 residues. The CDR3 reads CSVGGLKGNEQFF. CDR3 DNA: TGCAGCGTTGGCGGACTTAAAGGAAATGAGCAGTTCTTC.

This chain joins TRBV30 and TRBJ2-5; 9 nucleotides agree with TRBD1. CDR1 and CDR2 (germline): GTSNPN, SVGIG (reference sequence). V lost 3 bases and J lost 5; bases outside the gene matches: 4. CDR3 length: 13 residues. CDR3 residues: CAWSVGTGETQYF. CDR3 nucleotide sequence: TGTGCCTGGAGCGTGGGGACAGGGGAGACCCAGTACTTC.